These T cell receptor beta chains were read from a single sample in a study of blood T cells in healthy people across ages. TCRdb re-called the 5' RACE reads through MiXCR, storing one row per CDR3 protein. The sample comprises 850,000 to 1,300,000 distinct CDR3 sequences, 35% to 55% of which are singletons, and 15% to 20% rests with the top ten. Specimen: blood. The source is a woman aged 55-70 years in good health. CDR3s include the opening cysteine and the closing phenylalanine or tryptophan. Fields, in order: V gene, J gene, clone size, D gene, CDR3 protein, CDR3 DNA. D genes are given only for firm matches. Not all rows give a size; the values are once, few, many and, for expanded clones, a class.

>TRBV19|TRBJ2-7|NA|NA
CASSIGSEQYF
TGTGCCAGTAGTATTGGGAGCGAGCAGTACTTC
>TRBV5-1|TRBJ2-7|NA|NA
CASSPGVAIYEQYF
TGCGCCAGCAGCCCTGGGGTCGCGATTTACGAGCAGTACTTC
>TRBV6-8|TRBJ2-7|NA|TRBD2
CASSRKREGYNEQYF
TGTGCCAGCAGCCGCAAGCGGGAGGGGTACAATGAGCAGTACTTC
>TRBV2|TRBJ2-7|few|NA
CASSEQGISYEQYF
TGTGCCAGCAGTGAACAGGGGATTTCCTACGAGCAGTACTTC
>TRBV9|TRBJ2-1|once|NA
CASSVALGNVLHEQFF
TGTGCCAGCAGCGTAGCTTTGGGCAATGTCCTCCATGAGCAGTTCTTC
>TRBV7-8|TRBJ1-1|NA|TRBD1
CASSLRAKGASLNTEAFF
TGTGCCAGCAGCCTAAGGGCGAAGGGGGCGTCCCTGAACACTGAAGCTTTCTTT
>TRBV9|TRBJ2-5|NA|TRBD2
CASSGLAGRQETQYF
TGTGCCAGCAGCGGACTAGCGGGGAGACAAGAGACCCAGTACTTC
>TRBV9|TRBJ2-1|once|NA
CASSVGPFNEQFF
TGTGCCAGCAGCGTAGGCCCTTTCAATGAGCAGTTCTTC
>TRBV10-2|TRBJ1-2|NA|NA
CASSGGEGGYTF
TGCGCCAGCTCGGGGGGAGAGGGCGGCTACACCTTC
>TRBV20-1|TRBJ2-7|few|TRBD2
CSARVGTSDLREQYF
TGCAGTGCTAGAGTGGGGACTAGCGACCTTAGGGAGCAGTACTTC
>TRBV3-1|TRBJ2-1|few|NA
CASSQDFGRVGNEQFF
TGTGCCAGCAGCCAAGACTTCGGCAGGGTGGGCAATGAGCAGTTCTTC
>TRBV7-8|TRBJ1-2|NA|TRBD1
CASSLARDSTFAYGYTF
TGTGCCAGCAGCTTAGCGCGGGACAGTACGTTTGCCTATGGCTACACCTTC
>TRBV27|TRBJ2-5|NA|NA
CASSGAGMVGETQYF
TGTGCCAGCAGTGGTGCAGGGATGGTAGGGGAGACCCAGTACTTC
>TRBV15|TRBJ2-5|NA|TRBD1
CATSSLTGGETRYF
TGTGCCACCAGCAGTTTGACAGGGGGCGAGACCCGGTACTTC
>TRBV7-9|TRBJ2-1|NA|NA
CASSLDQGGEQFF
TGTGCCAGCAGCTTAGACCAGGGGGGCGAGCAGTTCTTC
>TRBV5-1|TRBJ2-3|once|NA
CASSSNPTKGTDTQYF
TGCGCCAGCAGTTCCAACCCGACGAAGGGCACAGATACGCAGTATTTT
>TRBV15|TRBJ1-1|NA|NA
CATSSEGNTEAFF
TGTGCCACCAGCAGCGAGGGGAACACTGAAGCTTTCTTT
>TRBV20-1|TRBJ1-4|NA|NA
CSARQRAGEKLFF
TGCAGTGCCAGACAGAGGGCGGGTGAAAAACTGTTTTTT
>TRBV5-1|TRBJ1-1|NA|NA
CAGSLEESGSTEAFF
TGCGCCGGCAGCTTGGAAGAGTCGGGTAGCACTGAAGCTTTCTTT
>TRBV20-1|TRBJ2-5|once|TRBD2
CSARLREGLGETQYF
TGCAGTGCTAGACTGCGGGAGGGCCTAGGGGAGACCCAGTACTTC
>TRBV11-1|TRBJ2-3|few|NA
CASRLDYTQYF
TGTGCCAGCAGACTCGACTATACGCAGTATTTT
>TRBV19|TRBJ2-7|NA|NA
CASSETVNSYEQYF
TGTGCCAGTAGTGAGACAGTGAACTCCTACGAGCAGTACTTC
>TRBV29-1|TRBJ2-1|NA|TRBD2
CSVDGFAGVSVDNEQFF
TGCAGCGTTGACGGGTTTGCGGGAGTGAGTGTTGACAATGAGCAGTTCTTC
>TRBV20-1|TRBJ2-7|NA|TRBD2
CSARDRVAGALWGDKEAQYF
TGCAGTGCTAGAGATCGGGTAGCGGGAGCCCTTTGGGGTGACAAAGAGGCCCAGTACTTC
>TRBV11-2|TRBJ2-7|once|NA
CASSLVGSRNEQYF
TGTGCCAGCAGCTTGGTAGGCTCCCGCAATGAGCAGTACTTC
>TRBV7-8|TRBJ2-7|few|NA
CASSRQIGEQYF
TGTGCCAGCAGCCGACAGATCGGGGAGCAGTACTTC
>TRBV11-1|TRBJ2-7|NA|NA
CASSARYDGEQYF
TGTGCCAGCAGTGCCCGGTATGACGGCGAGCAGTACTTC
>TRBV6-6|TRBJ1-1|few|TRBD1
CASRVGRDRSTEAFF
TGTGCCAGCAGAGTCGGGCGGGACAGGAGCACTGAAGCTTTCTTT
>TRBV20-1|TRBJ2-5|NA|NA
CSARDFAETQYF
TGCAGTGCTAGGGACTTTGCAGAGACCCAGTACTTC
>TRBV30|TRBJ2-4|once|NA
CAWSVLTALAKNIQYF
TGTGCCTGGAGTGTACTTACGGCCTTAGCCAAAAACATTCAGTACTTC
>TRBV24-1|TRBJ2-5|NA|TRBD1
CATSGNGQGEDEQYF
TGTGCCACGAGTGGGAACGGACAGGGTGAAGATGAGCAGTACTTC
>TRBV4-2|TRBJ2-7|NA|TRBD2
CASSQADIAGAGEQYF
TGTGCCAGCAGCCAAGCGGACATAGCGGGAGCGGGCGAGCAGTACTTC
>TRBV5-6|TRBJ1-2|NA|TRBD1
CASSDRGRGGYTF
TGTGCCAGCAGCGACAGGGGTCGAGGTGGCTACACCTTC
>TRBV7-9|TRBJ1-2|NA|NA
CASSLAPTRGGYTF
TGTGCCAGCAGCTTAGCCCCGACAAGAGGGGGCTACACCTTC
>TRBV15|TRBJ2-1|NA|TRBD1
CATSRDRGRPTYNEQFF
TGTGCCACCAGCAGAGACAGGGGGCGCCCAACCTACAATGAGCAGTTCTTC
>TRBV29-1|TRBJ2-5|few|TRBD2
CSVDGLADQETQYF
TGCAGCGTTGATGGACTAGCGGATCAAGAGACCCAGTACTTC
>TRBV10-2|TRBJ2-1|few|NA
CATLGDEQFF
TGCGCCACGCTAGGGGATGAGCAGTTCTTC
>TRBV6-1|TRBJ2-6|NA|TRBD1
CASSQAQGPSGANVLTF
TGTGCCAGCAGTCAAGCACAGGGGCCCTCTGGGGCCAACGTCCTGACTTTC
>TRBV6-2/TRBV6-3|TRBJ2-5|NA|NA
CASSTRLRRYQETQYF
TGTGCCAGCTCGACGCGGCTCCGTCGGTACCAAGAGACCCAGTACTTC
>TRBV6-8|TRBJ1-2|NA|NA
CASSQDRQNYGYTF
TGTGCCAGCAGTCAGGACAGACAGAACTATGGCTACACCTTC
>TRBV7-9|TRBJ1-2|NA|NA
CASSPPWREGYTF
TGTGCCAGCAGCCCCCCGTGGCGCGAGGGCTACACCTTC
>TRBV5-1|TRBJ2-1|NA|NA
CASSLAGSNYNEQFF
TGCGCCAGCAGCTTGGCAGGGTCTAACTACAATGAGCAGTTCTTC
>TRBV29-1|TRBJ2-3|NA|NA
CSVEEIGVYSDTQYF
TGCAGCGTTGAAGAAATAGGGGTTTACTCGGATACGCAGTATTTT
>TRBV20-1|TRBJ2-5|NA|NA
CSARDGAHIAEETQYF
TGCAGTGCTAGAGATGGAGCACATATAGCGGAGGAGACCCAGTACTTC